What follows are 28 T cell receptor beta chains derived from one specimen sequenced in a study of response to subunit inactivated influenza vaccine. Using its own MiXCR run on the RT-PCR reads, TCRdb lists one record per CDR3 protein. In the table there are hundreds of thousands of distinct CDR3 sequences, 12% of which are singletons. Specimen: PBMCs from blood, collected on the day of vaccination. Source of these receptors: a middle-aged man who received an inactivated influenza vaccine.

This clonotype turned up a few times. The rearrangement joins TRBV5-1 to TRBJ2-5, with TRBD1 as a possible D gene (6 bases). Germline CDR1 is SGHRS and CDR2 is YFSETQ. The CDR3 consists of 16 residues. V was cut by 2 bases and J by 0 bases, with 14 bases left in between. CDR3 in DNA: TGCGCCAGCAGCTTCATACAGGGTTCGTACCAAGAGACCCAGTACTTC. Encoded protein: CASSFIQGSYQETQYF.

The rearrangement uses TRBV5-1 and TRBJ2-1; D possibly corresponds to TRBD2 (5 bases). In germline, CDR1 is SGHRS, CDR2 YFSETQ. Deletions cut 4 bases from V and 12 bases from J, with 11 bases between. This CDR3 comprises 11 residues. CDR3 loop: CASSKHGGQFF. CDR3 bases: TGCGCCAGCAGCAAACACGGAGGGCAGTTCTTC.

There are a few counts of this clonotype. The V gene is TRBV3-1, the J gene TRBJ2-1, with 14 bases identical to TRBD2. J was trimmed by 7 bases and V by 3 bases; bases with no gene match: 2. Germline CDR1 reads LGHDT; CDR2 reads YNNKEL (reference sequence). CDR3 length: 15 amino acids. The CDR3 reads CASSQTSGGANEQFF. The DNA of the CDR3 is TGTGCCAGCAGCCAGACTAGCGGGGGGGCTAATGAGCAGTTCTTC.

The chain recombines TRBV11-2 with TRBJ2-7; 10 bases line up with TRBD2. Germline lookup yields CDR1 SGHAT and CDR2 FQNNGV. J gave up 2 bases and V 5 bases, and 15 bases lay outside the gene matches. The CDR3 contains 18 residues. The CDR3, as DNA: TGTGCCAGCAGCCCCGGTCTCGGTAGCGGGGGGTTCACCTACGAGCAGTACTTC. It translates to CASSPGLGSGGFTYEQYF.

This clonotype was seen only a few times. The rearrangement links TRBV28 to TRBJ1-1; 8 bases agree with TRBD1. The CDR3 totals 15 residues. V lost 5 bases to trimming and J lost 3 bases; unmatched junction nucleotides: 8. CDR1 and CDR2 from the germline V gene are MDHEN and SYDVKM. The CDR3 loop is CASSPRQGLYTEAFF. DNA of the CDR3: TGTGCCAGCAGTCCCCGACAGGGGCTCTACACTGAAGCTTTCTTT.

The V gene is TRBV15, the J gene TRBJ2-7, with D unresolved. The CDR3 covers 13 residues. Germline lookup yields CDR1 LNHNV and CDR2 YYDKDF (reference sequence). The germline V and J ends were trimmed by 5 bases and 2 bases, with 10 bases remaining between them. CDR3: CATSFPGTYEQYF. CDR3 in DNA: TGTGCCACCAGCTTTCCGGGCACCTACGAGCAGTACTTC.

In this sample, this clonotype turned up a few times. The J gene is TRBJ2-1, the V gene TRBV7-2; no clear D. Germline V gene lookup returns CDR1 SGHTA and CDR2 FQGNSA. CDR3 length: 14 amino acids. V lost 1 base, J lost 5 bases, and 9 bases lay in between. The DNA of the CDR3 is TGTGCCAGCAGCTTAGGTCTCTATAACAATGAGCAGTTCTTC. This gives the protein CASSLGLYNNEQFF.

Only a few counts were recorded for this clonotype. This chain connects TRBV25-1 to TRBJ1-1; 8 bases agree with TRBD1. This CDR3 is built from 16 residues. J was trimmed by 4 bases and V by 4 bases; bases with no gene match: 11. Per the germline V gene, CDR1 is MGHDK and CDR2 is SYGVNS. The CDR3 bases are TGTGCCAGCAGTGCCAAAAGGACAGGGTCTAGCACTGAAGCTTTCTTT. Its protein is CASSAKRTGSSTEAFF. Combining the CDR3 with reference TRBV25-1 and TRBJ1-1 gives the whole variable domain EADIYQTPRYLVIGTGKKITLECSQTMGHDKMYWYQQDPGMELHLIHYSYGVNSTEKGDLSSESTVSRIRTEHFPLTLESARPSHTSQYLCASSAKRTGSSTEAFFGQGTRLTVV.

This clonotype came up many times. V usage is TRBV29-1 and J usage is TRBJ2-3; the D gene is possibly TRBD2 (6 bases). Trimming left V 4 bases short and J 1 base short, with 12 bases between. The germline V gene has CDR1 SQVTM and CDR2 ANQGSEA. The CDR3 spans 14 residues. The CDR3 is CSVGRGYGTDTQYF. The DNA of the CDR3 is TGCAGCGTTGGCCGGGGGTACGGCACAGATACGCAGTATTTT.

This clonotype occurred a few times. V gene TRBV20-1 combines with J gene TRBJ1-1, with a tentative D call TRBD1 (5 bases). V lost 7 bases and J 1 base, leaving 10 bases between the germline ends. Germline V gives CDR1 DFQATT, CDR2 SNEGSKA (reference sequence). The CDR3 loop spans 12 amino acids. CDR3 sequence (DNA): TGCAGTGGGGGGGACGGGAACACTGAAGCTTTCTTT. It encodes CSGGDGNTEAFF.

The chain carries TRBV6-5 and TRBJ2-5; 11 bases match TRBD1. Per germline, CDR1 MNHEY and CDR2 SVGAGI. V was pared by 4 bases and J by 7 bases, with 2 bases of the junction left unmatched. There are 13 residues in the CDR3. CDR3 nucleotide sequence: TGTGCCAGCAGTTTGGGACAGGGGGTGACCCAGTACTTC. This translates into CASSLGQGVTQYF.

There are a few counts of this clonotype. The chain uses TRBV25-1 and TRBJ1-6; D not resolved. The V end lost 3 bases, the J end lost 6 bases, and 9 bases lay between the germline ends. CDR1 is MGHDK and CDR2 is SYGVNS in the germline V gene. CDR3 length: 14 amino acids. The CDR3 DNA follows: TGTGCCAGCAGTGACTCCCCCGGTAATTCACCCCTCCACTTT. Amino acids: CASSDSPGNSPLHF. Supplemented by reference TRBV25-1 and TRBJ1-6, the full variable domain reads EADIYQTPRYLVIGTGKKITLECSQTMGHDKMYWYQQDPGMELHLIHYSYGVNSTEKGDLSSESTVSRIRTEHFPLTLESARPSHTSQYLCASSDSPGNSPLHFGNGTRLTVT.

The rearrangement joins TRBV12-3 or TRBV12-4 to TRBJ2-7; TRBD1 matches at 10 bases. V trimming: 5 bases; J trimming: 5 bases; junction bases outside the gene matches: 6. The CDR3 has 14 amino acids. CDR3: CASSQKTGGNEQYF. The CDR3 DNA follows: TGTGCCAGCAGTCAGAAGACAGGGGGCAACGAGCAGTACTTC.

V is TRBV12-3 or TRBV12-4 and J is TRBJ2-3; 7 bases line up with TRBD2. The trim removed 7 bases at V and 0 bases at J, leaving 10 bases unmatched. CDR3 length: 16 residues. Here the CDR3 reads CASTGGTESSTDTQYF. CDR3 DNA sequence: TGTGCCAGCACCGGGGGGACGGAATCTAGCACAGATACGCAGTATTTT.

The gene calls are TRBV6-2 or TRBV6-3 and TRBJ2-5; 9 nucleotides line up with TRBD2. CDR1 is MNHEY and CDR2 is SVGEGT in the germline V gene. This CDR3 is 18 amino acids long. V trimming: 3 bases; J trimming: 2 bases; junction bases outside the gene matches: 13. The CDR3 reads CASSYLLSRGGDQETQYF. In DNA form, the CDR3 reads TGTGCCAGCAGTTATCTGCTTTCGCGGGGGGGAGATCAAGAGACCCAGTACTTC.

This clonotype appeared a few times. The genes are TRBV2 and TRBJ2-3; 14 bases are a match to TRBD2. This CDR3 has 16 residues. J was trimmed by 2 bases and V by 6 bases; bases with no gene match: 4. Germline CDR1 SNHLY, CDR2 FYNNEI. The CDR3 region is CASRGTSGRHTDTQYF. In nucleotides, the CDR3 is TGTGCCAGCAGGGGGACTAGCGGGAGACACACAGATACGCAGTATTTT.

V gene TRBV28 combines with J gene TRBJ2-3, with 9 positions matching TRBD1. There are 14 residues in the CDR3. The trim removed 6 bases at V and 6 bases at J, leaving 7 bases unmatched. The V gene's germline CDR1 is MDHEN and CDR2 SYDVKM. For the CDR3, the DNA is TGTGCCAGCAGGGGACAGGGTGGGGCGGATACGCAGTATTTT. Translating it yields CASRGQGGADTQYF.

This clonotype was counted between two and nine times. The chain joins TRBV18 to TRBJ2-3; D ambiguous. Germline V CDR1 and CDR2: KGHSH, LQKENI. Trimming took 5 bases from V and 2 from J, leaving 5 bases between them. The CDR3 spans 12 residues. CDR3 in amino acids: CASSRITDTQYF. The DNA of the CDR3 is TGTGCCAGCTCAAGGATCACAGATACGCAGTATTTT.

This chain connects TRBV27 to TRBJ2-7; a weak D match, TRBD2 (5 bases). V shed 3 bases and J shed 3 bases, with 12 bases lying between them. Germline assignment: CDR1 MNHEY and CDR2 SMNVEV (reference sequence). There are 14 residues in the CDR3. Written as DNA, the CDR3 is TGTGCCAGCAGTTTTATGGGAGAGATCTACGAGCAGTACTTC. Translation gives CASSFMGEIYEQYF.

The chain uses TRBV11-1 and TRBJ2-1; 9 nucleotides line up with TRBD2. The ends lost 6 bases at V and 0 bases at J; junction bases unmatched: 15. Germline CDR1 SGHAT, CDR2 FQDESV (reference sequence). This CDR3 has 19 residues. The chain's CDR3 is CASRSTFGTSLRSYNEQFF. CDR3 nucleotides: TGTGCCAGCAGGTCTACCTTCGGGACTAGCCTCCGCTCCTACAATGAGCAGTTCTTC.

The chain is built from TRBV6-2 or TRBV6-3 and TRBJ2-3; D ambiguous. The CDR3 sequence is 16 residues long. CDR1 MNHEY and CDR2 SVGEGT come from the germline V gene. The ends were cut back, 0 bases at V and 1 base at J, with 11 bases in the middle. Written as DNA, the CDR3 is TGTGCCAGCAGTTACTCGAAAGGCGAAGGCACAGATACGCAGTATTTT. It translates to CASSYSKGEGTDTQYF.

This clonotype was picked up a small number of times. The gene calls are TRBV11-2 and TRBJ2-7, with D unresolved. The germline V and J ends were trimmed by 4 bases and 5 bases, with 9 bases remaining between them. Germline-derived CDR1 and CDR2 are SGHAT and FQNNGV. The length of the CDR3 is 12 residues. CDR3 residues: CASSSQRNEQYF. In DNA, the CDR3 is TGTGCCAGCAGCTCACAGAGGAACGAGCAGTACTTC.

The chain is built from TRBV6-5 and TRBJ2-1; maybe TRBD2 (6 bases). The CDR3 extends over 15 amino acids. V shed 0 bases and J shed 7 bases, with 13 bases lying between them. Germline V gene data show CDR1 as MNHEY and CDR2 as SVGAGI. As DNA, the CDR3 is TGTGCCAGCAGTTACTCGAGGGGACTTAAGAATGAGCAGTTCTTC. As protein: CASSYSRGLKNEQFF.

The chain uses TRBV6-1 and TRBJ2-1; D remains unclear. The CDR3 extends over 14 amino acids. Germline assignment: CDR1 MNHNS and CDR2 SASEGT. V was shortened by 10 bases and J by 4 bases, with 17 bases between the two germline ends. Written as DNA, the CDR3 is TGTGCCATTCCTCCTAGTCTCGGGTACAATGAGCAGTTCTTC. This codes for CAIPPSLGYNEQFF.

The chain employs TRBV15 and TRBJ2-3; 9 bases fit TRBD1. From germline, CDR1 is LNHNV and CDR2 YYDKDF (reference sequence). V shed 3 bases and J 2 bases; nucleotides not matched to a gene: 6. This CDR3 is built from 16 residues. The CDR3, as DNA: TGTGCCACCAGCAGGAACCGGGACAGGGCCACAGATACGCAGTATTTT. Translated, it gives CATSRNRDRATDTQYF.

The chain's CDR3 is CASSPRGQGGNEQFF. The CDR3 region has the DNA TGTGCCAGCAGCCCCCGAGGACAGGGAGGCAATGAGCAGTTCTTC. The rearrangement links TRBV11-2 to TRBJ2-1; 8 bases are a match to TRBD1. Per germline, CDR1 SGHAT and CDR2 FQNNGV. J was trimmed by 6 bases and V by 5 bases; bases with no gene match: 9. The CDR3 spans 15 residues.

The rearrangement links TRBV27 to TRBJ2-5, with 9 nucleotides matching TRBD2. This CDR3 is 14 amino acids long. The J segment lost 5 bases and the V segment lost 6 bases, leaving 7 bases of the junction unmatched. Per the germline V gene, CDR1 is MNHEY and CDR2 is SMNVEV (reference sequence). CDR3 region: CASRLAGVYETQYF. The DNA of the CDR3 is TGTGCCAGCAGATTAGCGGGAGTATACGAGACCCAGTACTTC.

The V gene is TRBV6-2 or TRBV6-3, the J gene TRBJ2-1; 10 nucleotides agree with TRBD2. J lost 13 bases, V lost 9 bases, and 12 bases had no gene match. The V gene's germline CDR1 is MNHEY and CDR2 SVGEGT. The CDR3 has 13 amino acids. CDR3 amino acids: CASVNLAGVRQFF. The CDR3, as DNA: TGTGCCAGTGTTAATCTAGCGGGAGTTCGCCAGTTCTTC.